A selection of T cell receptor beta chains follows, all from one sample in a study of human T cells and chemical hapten exposure. TCRdb reanalysed the RACE reads using MiXCR and keeps one entry per CDR3 protein. The data hold 340,000 or so distinct CDR3 sequences, with approximately 6.3% observed a single time. The sample was whole blood, taken in connection with sensitization to the hapten diphenylcyclopropenone (DPC). These receptors originate from a woman between 18 and 29 years old with alopecia areata. Some clones in this sample may be carry-over from other donors' samples. Each CDR3 is given without its conserved first and last residue.

TRBJ1-5 | TRBV20-1 | SVGLRQGSQPQH
TRBJ2-2 | TRBV4-3 | ASSQDLGEVGELF
TRBJ2-2 | TRBV3-1 | ASSLWGTSKTGELF
TRBJ1-6 | TRBV28 | ASSPIGMLNSPLH
TRBJ1-4 | TRBV13 | ASSRRGDGTTNEKLF
TRBJ2-3 | TRBV6-2/TRBV6-3 | ASSFGGTTDTQY
TRBJ2-2 | TRBV9 | ASSVVVGELF
TRBJ2-3 | TRBV12-3/TRBV12-4 | ASRQQGARDTQY
TRBJ2-3 | TRBV6-5 | ASSYLRSGGGTDTQY
TRBJ1-2 | TRBV27 | ASSLSGQANYGYT
TRBJ2-3 | TRBV10-3 | AISGDSASTDTQY
TRBJ2-6 | TRBV28 | ASRLRGRGSLSGANVLT